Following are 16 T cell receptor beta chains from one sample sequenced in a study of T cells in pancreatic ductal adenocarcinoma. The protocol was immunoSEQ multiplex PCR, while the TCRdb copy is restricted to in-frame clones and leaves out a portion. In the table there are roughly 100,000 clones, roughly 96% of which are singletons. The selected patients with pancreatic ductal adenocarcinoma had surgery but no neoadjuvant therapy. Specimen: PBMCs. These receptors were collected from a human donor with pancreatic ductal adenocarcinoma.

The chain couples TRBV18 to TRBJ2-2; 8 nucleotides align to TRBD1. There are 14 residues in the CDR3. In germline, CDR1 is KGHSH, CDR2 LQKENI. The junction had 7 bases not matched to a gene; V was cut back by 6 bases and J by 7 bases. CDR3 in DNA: TGTGCCAGCTCCCCGGGACAGGCCAACGGGGAGCTGTTTTTT. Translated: CASSPGQANGELFF.

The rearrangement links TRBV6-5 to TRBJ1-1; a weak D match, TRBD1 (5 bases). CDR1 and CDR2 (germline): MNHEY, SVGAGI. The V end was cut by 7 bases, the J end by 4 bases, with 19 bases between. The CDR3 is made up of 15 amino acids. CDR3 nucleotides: TGTGCCAGCAACTCGATTGGGCAGGGAGGCACTGAAGCTTTCTTT. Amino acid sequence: CASNSIGQGGTEAFF.

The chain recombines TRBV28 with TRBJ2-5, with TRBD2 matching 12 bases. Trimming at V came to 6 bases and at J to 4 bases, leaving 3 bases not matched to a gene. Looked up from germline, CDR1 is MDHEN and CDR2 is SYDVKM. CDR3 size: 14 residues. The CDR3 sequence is CASSSSGRGETQYF. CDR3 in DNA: TGTGCCAGCAGCTCTAGCGGGAGGGGAGAGACCCAGTACTTC.

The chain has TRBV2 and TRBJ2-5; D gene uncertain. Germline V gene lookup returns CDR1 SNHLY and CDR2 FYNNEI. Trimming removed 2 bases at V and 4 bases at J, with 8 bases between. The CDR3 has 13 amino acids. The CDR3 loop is CASSESLPETQYF. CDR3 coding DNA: TGTGCCAGCAGTGAATCTCTCCCAGAGACCCAGTACTTC.

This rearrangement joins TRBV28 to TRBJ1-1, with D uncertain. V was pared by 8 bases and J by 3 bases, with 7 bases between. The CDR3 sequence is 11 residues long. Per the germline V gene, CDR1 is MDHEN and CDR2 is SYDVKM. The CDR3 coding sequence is TGTGCCAGCGTGCAGGACACTGAAGCTTTCTTT. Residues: CASVQDTEAFF.

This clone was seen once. The CDR3 DNA reads TGTGCCAGTAGTCAGAACAGCGGCGCAGATACGCAGTATTTT. It is translated as CASSQNSGADTQYF. The chain has TRBV19 and TRBJ2-3; TRBD2 is a possible D gene (5 bases). Germline assignment: CDR1 LNHDA and CDR2 SQIVND (reference sequence). V was trimmed by 5 bases and J by 4 bases, leaving 13 bases between them. The CDR3 runs 14 residues. The full variable domain, with the rest looked up from reference TRBV19 and TRBJ2-3, is DGGITQSPKYLFRKEGQNVTLSCEQNLNHDAMYWYRQDPGQGLRLIYYSQIVNDFQKGDIAEGYSVSREKKESFPLTVTSAQKNPTAFYLCASSQNSGADTQYFGPGTRLTVL.

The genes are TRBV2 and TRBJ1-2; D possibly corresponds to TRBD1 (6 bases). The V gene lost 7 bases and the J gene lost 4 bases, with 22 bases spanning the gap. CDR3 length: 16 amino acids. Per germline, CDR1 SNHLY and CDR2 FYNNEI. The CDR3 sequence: CASNPSQGSFLYGYTF. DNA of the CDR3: TGTGCCAGCAATCCCTCCCAGGGGAGTTTCCTCTATGGCTACACCTTC.

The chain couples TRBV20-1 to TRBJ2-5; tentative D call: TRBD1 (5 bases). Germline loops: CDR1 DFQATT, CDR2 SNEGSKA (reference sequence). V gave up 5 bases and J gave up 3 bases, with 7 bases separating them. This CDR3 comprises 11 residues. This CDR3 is CSAQGEETQYF. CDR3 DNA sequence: TGCAGTGCTCAGGGCGAAGAGACCCAGTACTTC.

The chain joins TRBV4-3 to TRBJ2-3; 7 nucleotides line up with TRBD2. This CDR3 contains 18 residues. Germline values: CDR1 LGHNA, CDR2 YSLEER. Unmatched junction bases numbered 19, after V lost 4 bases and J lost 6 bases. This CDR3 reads CASSPPDEEREGGDTQYF. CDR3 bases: TGCGCCAGCAGCCCCCCGGACGAGGAGCGGGAAGGAGGCGATACGCAGTATTTT.

CDR3 sequence: CASSLGTGNTEAFF. CDR3 nucleotides: TGCGCCAGCAGCCTCGGGACAGGGAACACTGAAGCTTTCTTT. The chain has TRBV4-1 and TRBJ1-1; 8 bases match TRBD1. The CDR3 is 14 residues long. With V trimmed by 4 bases and J by 1 base, 2 bases remained unmatched. The V gene's germline CDR1 is MGHRA and CDR2 YSYEKL.

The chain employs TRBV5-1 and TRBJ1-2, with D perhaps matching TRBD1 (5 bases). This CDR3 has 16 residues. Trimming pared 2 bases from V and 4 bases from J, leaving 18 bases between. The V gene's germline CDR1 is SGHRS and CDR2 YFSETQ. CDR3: CASSFLGQGDVYGYTF. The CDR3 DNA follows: TGCGCCAGCAGCTTTCTCGGGCAGGGCGATGTCTATGGCTACACCTTC.

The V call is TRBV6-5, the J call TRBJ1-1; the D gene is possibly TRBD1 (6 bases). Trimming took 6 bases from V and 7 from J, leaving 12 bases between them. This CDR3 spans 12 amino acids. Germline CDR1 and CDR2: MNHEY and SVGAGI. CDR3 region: CASRGGALEAFF. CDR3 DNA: TGTGCCAGCAGAGGGGGGGCCCTTGAAGCTTTCTTT.

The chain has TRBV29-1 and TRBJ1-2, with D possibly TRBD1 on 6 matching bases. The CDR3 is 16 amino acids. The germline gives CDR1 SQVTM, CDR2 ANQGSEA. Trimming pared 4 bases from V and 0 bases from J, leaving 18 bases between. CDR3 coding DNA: TGCAGCGTTGGGTCAGGGGCGCCGACAGCTAACTATGGCTACACCTTC. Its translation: CSVGSGAPTANYGYTF. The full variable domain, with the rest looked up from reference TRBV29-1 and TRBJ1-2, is SAVISQKPSRDICQRGTSLTIQCQVDSQVTMMFWYRQQPGQSLTLIATANQGSEATYESGFVIDKFPISRPNLTFSTLTVSNMSPEDSSIYLCSVGSGAPTANYGYTFGSGTRLTVV.

CDR3 loop: CASSQDRGHQPQHF. The DNA for the CDR3 is TGCGCCAGCAGCCAAGATCGTGGCCATCAGCCCCAGCATTTT. The chain combines TRBV4-3 with TRBJ1-5; D is unresolved. Trimming removed 0 bases from V and 5 bases from J, with 8 bases in between. CDR3 length equals 14 residues. The germline CDR1 and CDR2 sequences are LGHNA and YSLEER.

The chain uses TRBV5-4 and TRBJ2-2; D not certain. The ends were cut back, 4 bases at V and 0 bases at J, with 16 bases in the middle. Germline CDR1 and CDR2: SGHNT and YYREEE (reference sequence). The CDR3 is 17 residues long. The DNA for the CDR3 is TGTGCCAGCAGCCGCGACCGTCGCGAGGCGAACACCGGGGAGCTGTTTTTT. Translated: CASSRDRREANTGELFF. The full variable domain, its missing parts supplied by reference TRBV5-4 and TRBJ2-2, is ETGVTQSPTHLIKTRGQQVTLRCSSQSGHNTVSWYQQALGQGPQFIFQYYREEENGRGNFPPRFSGLQFPNYSSELNVNALELDDSALYLCASSRDRREANTGELFFGEGSRLTVL.

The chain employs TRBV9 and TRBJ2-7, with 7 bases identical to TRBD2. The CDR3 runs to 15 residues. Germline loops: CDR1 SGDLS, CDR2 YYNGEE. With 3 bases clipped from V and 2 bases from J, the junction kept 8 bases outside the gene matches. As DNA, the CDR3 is TGTGCCAGCAGCGCGTCCGGGACTACCACCTACGAGCAGTACTTC. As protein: CASSASGTTTYEQYF.